The 26 T cell receptor beta chains below were found in one sample sequenced in a study of T cell repertoires in cytomegalovirus infection (dated by TCRdb to between 2017 and 2020). Sequencing took place on an Illumina HiSeq 1500. In TCRdb, the public reads were trimmed at Q25 with fastp and aligned with MiXCR, with productive beta chains retained. Each record represents a unique CDR3 protein, reported with the most common genes and DNA among its rows. This sample is represented by about 310,000 distinct CDR3 sequences; 25% of them were singletons. Jointly, the top ten make up 13% of the sample. No cognate antigen is known for these TCRs. Interpreted using the paper, the treatment or condition label stands for: in vitro stimulation with specific CMV peptide epitopes to enrich CMV-specific T cells. The source material was cultured PBMCs, sampled from culture after CMV antigen stimulation. The receptors derive from a human donor in good health (CMV status not recorded). Some clones in this sample may be carry-over from other donors' samples.

The chain couples TRBV6-6 to TRBJ1-1; D gene unclear. This CDR3 is built from 14 residues. From germline, CDR1 is MNHNY and CDR2 SVGAGI (reference sequence). The V end lost 2 bases, the J end lost 2 bases, and 9 bases lay between the germline ends. CDR3 residues: CASSYRQSNTEAFF. Here the CDR3 DNA reads TGTGCCAGCAGTTACCGTCAGTCCAACACTGAAGCTTTCTTT.

This clonotype appeared many times. The rearrangement uses TRBV7-2 and TRBJ2-3; 13 positions agree with TRBD2. Trimming at V came to 6 bases and at J to 9 bases, leaving 12 bases not matched to a gene. CDR3 length: 16 amino acids. CDR1 is SGHTA and CDR2 is FQGNSA in the germline V gene. CDR3 in amino acids: CASREGTSGTRGTQYF. CDR3 nucleotide sequence: TGTGCCAGCAGGGAAGGGACTAGCGGGACCCGCGGAACGCAGTATTTT.

The V call is TRBV19, the J call TRBJ1-1; D remains ambiguous. The CDR3 runs 15 residues. Germline assignment: CDR1 LNHDA and CDR2 SQIVND (reference sequence). V was pared by 4 bases and J by 4 bases, with 16 bases between. CDR3 amino acids: CASSSPSGSPTEAFF. DNA for the CDR3: TGTGCCAGTAGTAGTCCCTCCGGGAGTCCCACTGAAGCTTTCTTT.

This clonotype was picked up a small number of times. The V gene is TRBV12-5, the J gene TRBJ2-1; no clear D gene. With 1 base removed from V and 0 bases from J, the gap between germline ends came to 7 bases. The CDR3 spans 15 residues. CDR1 LGHNT and CDR2 FRNRAP come from the germline V gene. This CDR3 reads CASGLGQNSYNEQFF. The DNA for the CDR3 is TGTGCTAGTGGTTTGGGGCAGAACTCCTACAATGAGCAGTTCTTC.

This clonotype was observed a handful of times. A much larger clone differs from this one at a single base, so this may be a read error. This chain connects TRBV6-6 to TRBJ1-1; D is unclear. This CDR3 spans 12 amino acids. CDR1 MNHNY and CDR2 SVGAGI come from the germline V gene (reference sequence). V lost 2 bases and J 1 base, leaving 2 bases between the germline ends. This CDR3 is CASSYTNTEAFF. CDR3 DNA sequence: TGTGCCAGCAGTTACACGAACACTGAAGCTTTCTTT.

This clonotype has only a few counts. The chain recombines TRBV10-3 with TRBJ2-7; D not certain. With 11 bases removed from V and 0 bases from J, the gap between germline ends came to 8 bases. CDR1 ENHRY and CDR2 SYGVKD come from the germline V gene. The CDR3 is 11 amino acids. The CDR3 region is CASKSSYEQYF. The DNA for the CDR3 is TGTGCCTCGAAGAGCTCCTACGAGCAGTACTTC.

This clonotype has only a few counts. For the CDR3, the DNA is TGTGCCAGCAGCTTAGATACCGCCCCTGGCGCTGAAGCTTTCTTT. This codes for CASSLDTAPGAEAFF. V gene TRBV7-9 combines with J gene TRBJ1-1, with D unresolved. The CDR3 extends over 15 amino acids. Per germline, CDR1 SEHNR and CDR2 FQNEAQ (reference sequence). V lost 1 base to trimming and J lost 6 bases, with 15 bases between them.

There are many counts of this clonotype. This chain joins TRBV9 and TRBJ2-3, with 7 bases identical to TRBD2. There are 15 residues in the CDR3. V was clipped by 0 bases and J by 2 bases; unmatched bases: 3. The germline CDR1 and CDR2 sequences are SGDLS and YYNGEE. The CDR3 DNA is TGTGCCAGCAGCGTAGGAGCGGGGCCCACAGATACGCAGTATTTT. This encodes CASSVGAGPTDTQYF.

In its sample, this clonotype was seen once. The chain combines TRBV11-2 with TRBJ2-1, with 9 bases that match TRBD2. The CDR3 runs to 17 residues. The trim removed 5 bases at V and 7 bases at J, leaving 15 bases unmatched. The germline CDR1 and CDR2 sequences are SGHAT and FQNNGV. This chain's CDR3 is CASSLATGLAILNEQFF. CDR3 nucleotides: TGTGCCAGCAGCCTCGCAACGGGACTAGCAATCTTAAATGAGCAGTTCTTC.

The V and J genes are TRBV6-1 and TRBJ2-5; 11 nucleotides line up with TRBD2. The germline CDR1 and CDR2 sequences are MNHNS and SASEGT. This CDR3 is built from 15 residues. The V and J ends lost 5 bases and 5 bases, in that order; junction bases with no gene match: 7. The CDR3 DNA reads TGTGCCAGCAGTTTCCAAACTAGCGGGAGTGAGACCCAGTACTTC. It translates to CASSFQTSGSETQYF.

The J gene is TRBJ2-7, the V gene TRBV6-2 or TRBV6-3; 8 bases line up with TRBD2. The V segment lost 5 bases and the J segment 0 bases; nucleotides outside the gene matches: 15. CDR1 and CDR2 from the germline V gene are MNHEY and SVGEGT. CDR3 size: 18 residues. This chain's CDR3 is CASSHRRKSGSPSYEQYF. Here the CDR3 DNA reads TGTGCCAGCAGTCACCGAAGAAAGAGCGGGAGTCCCTCCTACGAGCAGTACTTC.

V usage is TRBV7-2 and J usage is TRBJ1-1, with 9 bases fitting TRBD1. CDR1 SGHTA and CDR2 FQGNSA come from the germline V gene. Trimming at V came to 5 bases and at J to 6 bases, leaving 13 bases not matched to a gene. CDR3 length: 16 amino acids. The CDR3 DNA follows: TGTGCCAGCAGCGTCACTGCGGGACAGGGTTCCCCTGAAGCTTTCTTT. It is translated as CASSVTAGQGSPEAFF.

This clonotype was seen many times. The chain employs TRBV29-1 and TRBJ2-1, with unresolved D. The CDR3 has 12 amino acids. Germline CDR1 reads SQVTM; CDR2 reads ANQGSEA. V lost 3 bases and J lost 6, with 9 bases in between. The CDR3 region is CSVDLVVNEQFF. The CDR3 nucleotides read TGCAGCGTTGACCTAGTTGTCAATGAGCAGTTCTTC.

This clonotype has ten or more counts. V gene TRBV6-1 combines with J gene TRBJ1-5; a possible D gene is TRBD1 (5 bases). This CDR3 contains 17 residues. Germline loops: CDR1 MNHNS, CDR2 SASEGT. With 2 bases removed from V and 0 bases from J, the gap between germline ends came to 14 bases. The CDR3 loop reads CASSELVQGNSNQPQHF. The CDR3 coding sequence is TGTGCCAGCAGTGAACTAGTCCAGGGTAATAGCAATCAGCCCCAGCATTTT.

The rearrangement links TRBV10-2 to TRBJ2-2, with 7 bases identical to TRBD2. V lost 6 bases, J lost 8 bases, and 12 bases stayed unmatched. The CDR3 extends over 15 amino acids. Germline V gives CDR1 WSHSY, CDR2 SAAADI. The CDR3 DNA is TGCGCCAGCAGCCAGAGCGGGATGGGGGTGGGGGAGCTGTTTTTT. It specifies CASSQSGMGVGELFF.

V gene TRBV14 combines with J gene TRBJ1-1; D gene ambiguous. The V and J ends lost 3 bases and 2 bases respectively, with 13 bases between them. The germline CDR1 and CDR2 sequences are SGHDN and FVKESK. The CDR3 sequence is 15 residues long. The chain's CDR3 is CASSQTRGRNTEAFF. DNA for the CDR3: TGTGCCAGCAGCCAGACGCGTGGGCGTAACACTGAAGCTTTCTTT.

This clonotype turned up a few times. The chain recombines TRBV7-2 with TRBJ1-2; no reliable D call. Trimming removed 5 bases at V and 8 bases at J, with 12 bases between. The V gene's germline CDR1 is SGHTA and CDR2 FQGNSA. The CDR3 consists of 12 residues. The CDR3 DNA reads as TGTGCCAGCAGCCAAAGTAGTCGAGGCTACACCTTC. Translating it yields CASSQSSRGYTF. Together with reference TRBV7-2 and TRBJ1-2, the CDR3 gives the full variable domain: GAGVSQSPSNKVTEKGKDVELRCDPISGHTALYWYRQSLGQGLEFLIYFQGNSAPDKSGLPSDRFSAERTGGSVSTLTIQRTQQEDSAVYLCASSQSSRGYTFGSGTRLTVV.

This chain connects TRBV14 to TRBJ2-2; D call uncertain. This CDR3 is built from 16 residues. The germline CDR1 and CDR2 sequences are SGHDN and FVKESK. The V end was cut by 3 bases, the J end by 1 base, with 12 bases between. In nucleotides, the CDR3 is TGTGCCAGCAGCCATCGTCAACTGGGGAACACCGGGGAGCTGTTTTTT. This encodes CASSHRQLGNTGELFF.

This clonotype was counted between two and nine times. V gene TRBV28 combines with J gene TRBJ1-1; D is uncertain. The length of the CDR3 is 16 residues. Germline assignment: CDR1 MDHEN and CDR2 SYDVKM. Deletions cut 3 bases from V and 1 base from J, with 15 bases between. The CDR3 protein is CASSFITTRRNTEAFF. Written as DNA, the CDR3 is TGTGCCAGCAGTTTTATCACAACAAGGAGGAACACTGAAGCTTTCTTT.

Only a few counts were recorded for this clonotype. The chain links TRBV11-2 to TRBJ2-7; 8 bases line up with TRBD2. V lost 5 bases, J lost 0 bases, and 3 bases stayed unmatched. Germline lookup yields CDR1 SGHAT and CDR2 FQNNGV. CDR3 length: 14 residues. The CDR3 sequence is CASSGGLDSYEQYF. CDR3 sequence (DNA): TGTGCCAGCAGCGGGGGACTAGACTCCTACGAGCAGTACTTC.

The J gene is TRBJ1-6, the V gene TRBV27; D gene unclear. The CDR3 loop spans 14 amino acids. Germline V lookup: CDR1 MNHEY, CDR2 SMNVEV (reference sequence). V was pared by 6 bases and J by 9 bases, with 15 bases between. The CDR3 DNA reads as TGTGCCAGCAGACTAGCCTATACGGGTTCACCCCTCCACTTT. Translated: CASRLAYTGSPLHF.

In this sample, this clonotype turned up a few times. This sequence joins TRBV7-2 and TRBJ1-1, with D perhaps matching TRBD1 (5 bases). The CDR3 runs 12 residues. Trimming left V 7 bases short and J 13 bases short, with 19 bases between. Germline-derived CDR1 and CDR2 are SGHTA and FQGNSA. The CDR3 region has the DNA TGTGCCAGCAACGCCGTACGGGAGGGGCTTTTCTTT. Translated: CASNAVREGLFF. Together with reference TRBV7-2 and TRBJ1-1, the CDR3 gives the full variable domain: GAGVSQSPSNKVTEKGKDVELRCDPISGHTALYWYRQSLGQGLEFLIYFQGNSAPDKSGLPSDRFSAERTGGSVSTLTIQRTQQEDSAVYLCASNAVREGLFFGQGTRLTVV.

A word on this clonotype: Given the absence of the conserved phenylalanine or tryptophan at the CDR3 end, a read error is likely. CDR3 coding DNA: TGCGCCAGCAGCCAAGATTTCGCAGATACGCAGTATTCT. This sequence encodes CASSQDFADTQYS. The chain has TRBV4-3 and TRBJ2-3; D is unclear. The germline gives CDR1 LGHNA, CDR2 YSLEER. V lost 0 bases and J 4 bases, leaving 5 bases between the germline ends. This CDR3 has 13 amino acids.

This clonotype was detected a few times. The chain joins TRBV11-2 to TRBJ1-2; D gene ambiguous. Trimming removed 5 bases from V and 0 bases from J, with 1 base in between. The CDR3 has 11 residues. CDR1 is SGHAT, CDR2 FQNNGV, per germline. The CDR3 nucleotides are TGTGCCAGCAGCCCTAACTATGGCTACACCTTC. This sequence encodes CASSPNYGYTF.

The chain joins TRBV24-1 to TRBJ1-5; D gene unclear. Per germline, CDR1 KGHDR and CDR2 SFDVKD. The CDR3 extends over 15 amino acids. Between the trimmed V and J ends, which lost 10 bases and 3 bases, there was a span of 18 bases. CDR3 nucleotide sequence: TGTGCCACTACCGGCAACCCCCCCAACAATCAGCCCCAGCATTTT. It codes for CATTGNPPNNQPQHF.

This clonotype was seen many times. The rearrangement joins TRBV7-2 to TRBJ1-2, with D possibly being TRBD1 (5 bases). Per the germline V gene, CDR1 is SGHTA and CDR2 is FQGNSA. This CDR3 region has 15 residues. The V end lost 0 bases, the J end lost 4 bases, and 12 bases lay between the germline ends. As DNA, the CDR3 is TGTGCCAGCAGCTTAGCCCAGACAGTGACCTATGGCTACACCTTC. Amino acids: CASSLAQTVTYGYTF.